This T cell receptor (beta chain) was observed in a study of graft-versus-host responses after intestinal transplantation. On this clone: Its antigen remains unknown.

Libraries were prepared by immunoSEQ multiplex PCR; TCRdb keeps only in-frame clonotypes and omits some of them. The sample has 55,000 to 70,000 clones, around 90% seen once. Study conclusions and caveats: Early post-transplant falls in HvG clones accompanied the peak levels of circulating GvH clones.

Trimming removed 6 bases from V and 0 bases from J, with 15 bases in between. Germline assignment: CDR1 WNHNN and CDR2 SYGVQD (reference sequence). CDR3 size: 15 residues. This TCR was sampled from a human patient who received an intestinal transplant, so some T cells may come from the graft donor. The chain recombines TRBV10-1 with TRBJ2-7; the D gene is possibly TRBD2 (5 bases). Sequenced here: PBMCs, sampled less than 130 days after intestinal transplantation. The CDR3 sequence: CASRTEQRPSYEQYF. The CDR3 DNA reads TGCGCCAGCAGGACGGAGCAGCGGCCCTCCTACGAGCAGTACTTC.